The 7 T cell receptor beta chains below were found in one sample sequenced in a study of OX40 agonist ivuxolimab in advanced cancers. Only in-frame clones appear in the TCRdb table, and some are missing; sequencing was by immunoSEQ multiplex PCR. The table records roughly 93,000 clones, around 80% of them present only once. Sequences were derived from CD4+ or CD8+ T cells sorted from blood, sampled in a trial of the OX40 agonist ivuxolimab. These receptor sequences come from an adult with an advanced solid tumor such as melanoma, head and neck, liver or kidney cancer.

The chain links TRBV7-9 to TRBJ1-2, with TRBD1 matching over 8 bases. The germline V gene has CDR1 SEHNR and CDR2 FQNEAQ (reference sequence). Germline trimming cut 5 bases from V and 7 bases from J; bases unmatched to any gene: 9. The CDR3 has 14 amino acids. The CDR3, as DNA: TGTGCCAGCAGCCACATTGGACAGGGCGGTGGCTACACCTTC. Its translation: CASSHIGQGGGYTF.

The CDR3 sequence is CAWSVLGGQGETQYF. The CDR3 coding sequence is TGTGCCTGGAGTGTACTAGGGGGACAGGGAGAGACCCAGTACTTC. The rearrangement links TRBV30 to TRBJ2-5; 9 positions agree with TRBD1. The CDR3 has 15 residues. V was clipped by 0 bases and J by 4 bases; unmatched bases: 6. Germline CDR1 GTSNPN, CDR2 SVGIG (reference sequence).

This clone was picked up one time. The chain couples TRBV5-1 to TRBJ2-5, with 7 bases lining up with TRBD1. The CDR3 extends over 14 amino acids. V shed 0 bases and J 3 bases; nucleotides not matched to a gene: 2. The germline V gene has CDR1 SGHRS and CDR2 YFSETQ. CDR3 protein: CASSLGQGEETQYF. The CDR3 nucleotides are TGCGCCAGCAGCTTGGGACAGGGAGAAGAGACCCAGTACTTC.

This rearrangement joins TRBV27 to TRBJ1-1; D is perhaps TRBD1 (6 bases). Germline V gene lookup returns CDR1 MNHEY and CDR2 SMNVEV (reference sequence). Trimming took off 8 bases at V and 0 bases at J, with 13 bases between the two ends. This CDR3 contains 14 residues. The DNA of the CDR3 is TGTGCCAGCCGTAAACAGGGTTTGAACACTGAAGCTTTCTTT. As protein: CASRKQGLNTEAFF.

The chain joins TRBV5-1 to TRBJ2-1; no clear D gene. This CDR3 has 13 amino acids. CDR1 and CDR2 (germline): SGHRS, YFSETQ. Trimming removed 0 bases at V and 8 bases at J, with 9 bases between. The CDR3, as DNA: TGCGCCAGCAGCTTGGTCCTAGGAGATGAGCAGTTCTTC. Its protein product is CASSLVLGDEQFF.

The chain combines TRBV7-9 with TRBJ2-1; 11 bases agree with TRBD2. With V trimmed by 5 bases and J by 7 bases, 4 bases remained unmatched. The CDR3 covers 14 residues. Germline V gene data show CDR1 as SEHNR and CDR2 as FQNEAQ (reference sequence). CDR3 sequence (DNA): TGTGCCAGCAGCCCGGGACTAGCGGAGAATGAGCAGTTCTTC. This translates into CASSPGLAENEQFF.

The chain recombines TRBV6-4 with TRBJ2-2; D unresolved. The germline V gene encodes CDR1 MRHNA and CDR2 SNTAGT. Trimming pared 6 bases from V and 4 bases from J, leaving 9 bases between. The CDR3 is 13 amino acids. The CDR3 here is CASSVSSTGELFF. The CDR3 region has the DNA TGTGCCAGCAGCGTCTCTAGCACCGGGGAGCTGTTTTTT.